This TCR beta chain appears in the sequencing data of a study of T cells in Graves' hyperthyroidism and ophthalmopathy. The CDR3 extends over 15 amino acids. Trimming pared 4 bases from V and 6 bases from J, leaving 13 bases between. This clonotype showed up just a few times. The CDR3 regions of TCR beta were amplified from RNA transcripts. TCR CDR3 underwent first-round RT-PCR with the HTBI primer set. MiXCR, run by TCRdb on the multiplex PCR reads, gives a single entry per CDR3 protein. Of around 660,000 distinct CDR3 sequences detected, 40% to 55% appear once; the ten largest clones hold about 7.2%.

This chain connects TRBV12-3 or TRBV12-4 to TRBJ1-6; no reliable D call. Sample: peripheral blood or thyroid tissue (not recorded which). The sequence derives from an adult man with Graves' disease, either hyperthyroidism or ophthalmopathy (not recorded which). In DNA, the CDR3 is TGTGCCAGCAGTTCGGGCCTAAGGGCTAATTCACCCCTCCACTTT. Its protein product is CASSSGLRANSPLHF.